These T cell receptor beta chains were read from a single sample in a study of T cells expressing NK-cell markers. No DNA is given; TCRdb re-called the 5' RACE reads and lists each CDR3 protein once. The sample table includes approximately 420,000 distinct CDR3 sequences. The sample comprised blood T cells: a sorted CD56 or NKG2C T cell subset, CD4+ or CD8+ T cells, or bulk PBMC T cells (not recorded which). The source is a woman aged 50 to 60 in good health. Each CDR3 is given with its conserved first and last residue.

V	J	CDR3
TRBV4-1	TRBJ2-4	CASSHSLRDRFKNIQYF
TRBV5-6	TRBJ2-5	CASSTMDRGETQYF
TRBV21-1	TRBJ2-1	CASSLFPPGTTPEQFF
TRBV7-9	TRBJ2-2	CVIRTVNTGELFF
TRBV12-3/TRBV12-4	TRBJ1-6	CASSPRTQRSYNSPLHF
TRBV5-1	TRBJ2-1	CASSRGTGGGKYNEQFF
TRBV18	TRBJ2-4	CASSRLENEILAKNIQYF
TRBV10-3	TRBJ2-4	CAISDVREKNIQYF
TRBV5-5	TRBJ2-1	CASSGGQGFNEQFF
TRBV14	TRBJ2-5	CASSHLREQETQYF
TRBV10-3	TRBJ1-5	CAAESRLSNQPQHF
TRBV24-1	TRBJ2-1	CATSDSGRGFF
TRBV5-1	TRBJ1-2	CASSYRNGYGYTF
TRBV9	TRBJ2-7	CASSVEGTSGYYEQYF
TRBV19	TRBJ2-5	CASSILAGALQETQYF
TRBV5-1	TRBJ1-5	CASSLEGTKPQHF
TRBV15	TRBJ2-1	CATSRDIAMDEQFF
TRBV28	TRBJ1-1	CASSLSWTGAATEAFF
TRBV13	TRBJ2-7	CASSSTTDYEQYF
TRBV5-1	TRBJ2-3	CASSKLGVTTDTQYF
TRBV15	TRBJ1-1	CATSRVRGNTEAFF
TRBV7-9	TRBJ2-3	CASSLSPRDTDTQYF
TRBV15	TRBJ1-3	CATSRESGNTIYF
TRBV6-5	TRBJ2-1	CASSPTGTSGRDYAFF
TRBV11-2	TRBJ2-7	CASSLGTSNSHEQYF
TRBV29-1	TRBJ2-3	CSVDGASGKDTQYF
TRBV29-1	TRBJ2-7	CSAGLAGRYEQYF
TRBV7-2	TRBJ2-5	CASSPGVPTKETQYF
TRBV19	TRBJ1-2	CASSDGTNYGYTF
TRBV20-1	TRBJ1-4	CSAQEGHRDRGHEKLFF
TRBV7-7	TRBJ1-3	CASSSGTGANTIYF
TRBV6-6	TRBJ2-7	CASSPTGFYEQYF
TRBV7-9	TRBJ1-3	CASTSWGPQGTGNTIYF
TRBV5-1	TRBJ1-1	CASSRGQLNTEAFF
TRBV5-1	TRBJ2-3	CASSLDGGDTQYF
TRBV7-8	TRBJ2-5	CASTTPQVAVSLLETQYF
TRBV12-3/TRBV12-4	TRBJ2-2	CATREGNTGELFF
TRBV6-1	TRBJ2-3	CASSRQRTSTDTQYF
TRBV29-1	TRBJ2-1	CSVVRLAGTNNEQFF
TRBV5-1	TRBJ2-1	CASSLGTFSYNEQFF
TRBV20-1	TRBJ2-7	CSALRTGLYEQYF
TRBV6-5	TRBJ2-1	CASSLASGRRVRNEQFF
TRBV5-6	TRBJ2-3	CASSPGTGRADTQYF
TRBV5-1	TRBJ2-3	CASSSTPFSQYF
TRBV10-3	TRBJ2-1	CATEYDNEQFF
TRBV6-5	TRBJ1-4	CASSLGQGPLKLFF
TRBV27	TRBJ1-2	CASWGQDYGYTF
TRBV12-3/TRBV12-4	TRBJ1-1	CASSSINPGQGWNEKAFF
TRBV7-8	TRBJ2-2	CASSLVSAGGELFF
TRBV12-3/TRBV12-4	TRBJ2-5	CASSVLRTEETQYF
TRBV27	TRBJ1-1	CASSRRQGKGTEAFF
TRBV10-3	TRBJ2-1	CAISESRAGGMDEQFF
TRBV29-1	TRBJ2-1	CSVEDWGRGADEQFF
TRBV4-1	TRBJ1-5	CASSQLGTGSNQPQHF
TRBV14	TRBJ2-3	CASSRKSGNTDTQYF